A selection of T cell receptor beta chains follows, all from one sample in a study of sequential checkpoint blockade in melanoma. Some clones are missing from TCRdb's copy, which holds only in-frame ones; the method was immunoSEQ multiplex PCR. The sample contains about 13,000 clones, 65% to 85% of which appear only once. Sequencing was performed on CD8+ T cells sorted from blood (inferred from file names), taken from a patient given nivolumab and ipilimumab in sequence. Receptors originate from a human patient with melanoma. Some clones in this sample may be carry-over from other donors' samples. CDR3s include the opening cysteine and the closing phenylalanine or tryptophan. D genes are given only for firm matches. Clone size is stated in some rows and not others, as once, few, many or a class when expanded.

J gene | V gene | D gene | clone size | CDR3 DNA | CDR3 protein
TRBJ1-1 | TRBV9 | TRBD1 | many | TGTGCCAGCAGCGTAGGGACAGGGGCGAACACTGAAGCTTTCTTT | CASSVGTGANTEAFF
TRBJ2-3 | TRBV5-4 | TRBD1 | - | TGTGCCAGCAGCCCGGGACAGGGGGGTTACACAGATACGCAGTATTTT | CASSPGQGGYTDTQYF
TRBJ1-2 | TRBV27 | - | once | TGTGCCAGCAGTTTGACACGGAACTATGGCTACACCTTC | CASSLTRNYGYTF
TRBJ1-1 | TRBV14 | - | - | TGTGCCAGCAGCCAAGATCGGGGGAAGAACACTGAAGCTTTCTTT | CASSQDRGKNTEAFF
TRBJ1-1 | TRBV2 | TRBD1 | once | TGTGCCAGCAGTGTTTTCCGGGACAGCATGAACACTGAAGCTTTCTTT | CASSVFRDSMNTEAFF
TRBJ2-5 | TRBV5-1 | TRBD2 | - | TGCGCCAGCAGCCCCACTAGCGGGGGCCGGTACCAAGAGACCCAGTACTTC | CASSPTSGGRYQETQYF
TRBJ2-3 | TRBV19 | TRBD1 | - | TGTGCCAGTAGTTCCGGACAGGGGAGAATAGATACGCAGTATTTT | CASSSGQGRIDTQYF
TRBJ1-4 | TRBV4-1 | TRBD1 | - | TGCGCCAGCAGCCAAGGGGGCAGGGGGAATGAAAAACTGTTTTTT | CASSQGGRGNEKLFF
TRBJ1-1 | TRBV19 | - | few | TGTGCCAGTAGTATAGGGGGAGGGACTGAAGCTTTCTTT | CASSIGGGTEAFF
TRBJ2-7 | TRBV28 | - | - | TGTGCCAGCAGTTTATCAGGGCCTGACTCGGAGCAGTACTTC | CASSLSGPDSEQYF
TRBJ1-2 | TRBV11-1 | - | few | TGTGCCAGCAGCTTACCTGATACTCCCCTTAACTATGGCTACACCTTC | CASSLPDTPLNYGYTF
TRBJ1-1 | TRBV19 | - | few | TGTGCCACTCGACAGGCGTGGAACACTGAAGCTTTCTTT | CATRQAWNTEAFF
TRBJ1-4 | TRBV11-3 | - | - | TGTGCCAGCAGCTCGGTGGGCAGGTGGAATGAAAAACTGTTTTTT | CASSSVGRWNEKLFF
TRBJ1-5 | TRBV15 | - | - | TGTGCCACCAGCAGAGGGGGACAACCTCTACCTGGCCGTCCCCAGCATTTT | CATSRGGQPLPGRPQHF
TRBJ1-4 | TRBV9 | - | - | TGTGCCAGCAGCGCCGGACACCGTAATGAAAAACTGTTTTTT | CASSAGHRNEKLFF
TRBJ1-1 | TRBV7-3 | TRBD1 | - | TGTGCCAGCAGCGAGGAGGGACAGGGATTTACGAACACTGAAGCTTTCTTT | CASSEEGQGFTNTEAFF
TRBJ1-5 | TRBV27 | - | - | TGTGCTTCCCAAGCGGGGTACGGTCAGCCCCAGCATTTT | CASQAGYGQPQHF
TRBJ2-3 | TRBV2 | TRBD2 | - | TGTGCCAGCAGTGAAGCAGGAGCGGGGGGCCTTAGCACAGATACGCAGTATTTT | CASSEAGAGGLSTDTQYF
TRBJ1-5 | TRBV7-6 | - | - | TGTGCCAGCAGCCCTAGAGTGGGGGGGGCAGATCAGCCCCAGCATTTT | CASSPRVGGADQPQHF
TRBJ1-1 | TRBV27 | - | - | TGTGCCAGCAGTTTTTCAGGGTTGAACACTGAAGCTTTCTTT | CASSFSGLNTEAFF
TRBJ2-3 | TRBV9 | TRBD2 | - | TGTGCCAGCAGCGTATCACTAGCGGGGGGACCTAGCACAGATACGCAGTATTTT | CASSVSLAGGPSTDTQYF
TRBJ1-2 | TRBV4-2 | - | few | TGTGCCAGCAGCCAAGATAGGAGGCAGAACTATGGCTACACCTTC | CASSQDRRQNYGYTF
TRBJ2-3 | TRBV10-3 | - | - | TGTGCCATCAGTCAGGGGGGCAGCACAGATACGCAGTATTTT | CAISQGGSTDTQYF
TRBJ1-2 | TRBV2 | TRBD1 | - | TGTGCCAGCAGTGAAGCGCTTCGGGACAGGGAAACTGGCTACACCTTC | CASSEALRDRETGYTF
TRBJ2-2 | TRBV19 | - | once | TGTGCCAGTAGTTACAGTACCTCGAACACCGGGGAGCTGTTTTTT | CASSYSTSNTGELFF
TRBJ1-2 | TRBV7-8 | - | - | TGTGCCAGCAGCTCCGTCCCAGGGTCTAACTATGGCTACACCTTC | CASSSVPGSNYGYTF
TRBJ2-7 | TRBV6-5 | - | - | TGTGCCAGCAGTTATGAAGTTGGGCAGCCTGCAGACGAGCAGTACTTC | CASSYEVGQPADEQYF
TRBJ2-5 | TRBV28 | TRBD1 | - | TGTGCCAGCAGTCTCGGACAGGCCCTTCTGGAGACCCAGTACTTC | CASSLGQALLETQYF
TRBJ2-3 | TRBV4-3 | TRBD2 | - | TGCGCCAGCAGCTTGATTCACGGGGGGTCTGCAGATACGCAGTATTTT | CASSLIHGGSADTQYF
TRBJ1-1 | TRBV2 | TRBD1 | - | TGTGCCAGCAGTGAAGCTTTATTGACAGGGAGGAACACTGAAGCTTTCTTT | CASSEALLTGRNTEAFF
TRBJ1-1 | TRBV4-2 | TRBD1 | - | TGTGCCAGCAGCCAACCATGGGTCGACAGGGCCTACACTGAAGCTTTCTTT | CASSQPWVDRAYTEAFF
TRBJ2-7 | TRBV7-9 | - | - | TGTGCCAGCAGCACGGACAATCTCTACGAGCAGTACTTC | CASSTDNLYEQYF
TRBJ2-1 | TRBV7-6 | - | - | TGTGCCAGCAGCGCCTTTCGGGGGGCTCTCAATGAGCAGTTCTTC | CASSAFRGALNEQFF
TRBJ2-1 | TRBV5-6 | - | - | TGTGCCAGCAGCACACCAGGTAACAATGAGCAGTTCTTC | CASSTPGNNEQFF
TRBJ1-2 | TRBV9 | - | - | TGTGCCAGCAGCGTAGGGGGCCAGGGGTATAGGAACTATGGCTACACCTTC | CASSVGGQGYRNYGYTF
TRBJ2-3 | TRBV7-8 | TRBD2 | - | TGTGCCAGCAGCTTAGGGGCTAGCGGGGGAACTAGCACAGATACGCAGTATTTT | CASSLGASGGTSTDTQYF
TRBJ2-7 | TRBV6-1 | - | few | TGTGCCAGCCGGAGCTACGAGCAGTACTTC | CASRSYEQYF
TRBJ2-1 | TRBV4-2 | TRBD2 | - | TGTGCCAGCAGCCAAGATCCGAGCGGGGGGGCCTTAGACAATGAGCAGTTCTTC | CASSQDPSGGALDNEQFF
TRBJ1-6 | TRBV28 | TRBD1 | - | TGTGCCAGCAGTTTACCTACAGGGGTTAATTCACCCCTCCACTTT | CASSLPTGVNSPLHF
TRBJ2-7 | TRBV18 | TRBD1 | - | TGTGCCAGCTCACCCCGGGACAGAATTTCCTACGAGCAGTACTTC | CASSPRDRISYEQYF
TRBJ1-2 | TRBV7-2 | - | - | TGTGCCAGCAGCGACTGGGGGAGCGGGGGGTCTGGCTACACCTTC | CASSDWGSGGSGYTF
TRBJ1-5 | TRBV11-2 | - | - | TGTGCCAGCAGCTTACCCCCAGAGGAACAGCCCCAGCATTTT | CASSLPPEEQPQHF
TRBJ1-2 | TRBV7-9 | - | - | TGTGCCAGCGGCCCCACAGGGAACTATGGCTACACCTTC | CASGPTGNYGYTF
TRBJ2-7 | TRBV7-9 | - | - | TGTGCCAGCAGCTTAGGACTGGGGGCCTTCTACGAGCAGTACTTC | CASSLGLGAFYEQYF
TRBJ2-2 | TRBV7-9 | - | once | TGTGCCAGCAGCTTAGCAGTTAGAATCAAGAACACCGGGGAGCTGTTTTTT | CASSLAVRIKNTGELFF
TRBJ1-4 | TRBV7-2 | - | - | TGTGCCAGCAGCCCTTGGGGTCTTGACAGGTATAATGAAAAACTGTTTTTT | CASSPWGLDRYNEKLFF
TRBJ2-3 | TRBV4-1 | TRBD2 | - | TGCGCCAGCAGCCAAGAAGGAGGTAGCGGGGGAATCCCAGATACGCAGTATTTT | CASSQEGGSGGIPDTQYF
TRBJ1-5 | TRBV4-3 | - | - | TGCGCCAGCAGCCAAGCGGTCGGGGGTCAGCCCCAGCATTTT | CASSQAVGGQPQHF
TRBJ2-3 | TRBV29-1 | - | - | TGCAGCGCTCCGGGACTCAGGGATACGCAGTATTTT | CSAPGLRDTQYF